This is a list of T cell receptor beta chains from one sample in a study of technical replicates of blood from a few donors. Produced via immunoSEQ multiplex PCR; TCRdb's table is partial and in-frame only. Among 73,000 or so clones, 75% to 95% were seen once, and the ten largest hold 0.2% to 0.3%. The sequencing sample was made of T cells isolated from PBMCs. The origin of the receptors is a human donor in good health. The CDR3 runs from the conserved cysteine through the conserved F or W. Each record gives: J gene, D gene, V gene, clone size, CDR3 DNA, CDR3 protein. A D gene is named only where the DNA matches it firmly. Part of the rows lack a size; the others show once, few, many or a class for expanded clones.

>TRBJ2-5|NA|TRBV7-8|NA
TGTGCCAGCAGCTTAGCGACTTTACAAGAGACCCAGTACTTC
CASSLATLQETQYF
>TRBJ2-3|NA|TRBV28|NA
TGTGCCAGCAGTTCGAACCCACCAGACATTTCGTTCTTGAACACAGATACGCAGTATTTT
CASSSNPPDISFLNTDTQYF
>TRBJ2-1|NA|TRBV7-3|few
TGTGCCAGCAGCTTAAGTCCAGACAATGAGCAGTTCTTC
CASSLSPDNEQFF
>TRBJ2-7|TRBD1|TRBV6-6|NA
TGTGCCAGCAGTCCTCGGACAGGGTCCTACGAGCAGTACTTC
CASSPRTGSYEQYF
>TRBJ2-3|NA|TRBV15|NA
TGTGCCACCAGCAACCCGACCGGGAAGGACACAGATACGCAGTATTTT
CATSNPTGKDTDTQYF
>TRBJ2-7|TRBD2|TRBV5-1|once
TGCGCCAGCAGCCCGGAGCGGGGGGCATCCTACGAGCAGTACTTC
CASSPERGASYEQYF
>TRBJ2-1|TRBD2|TRBV5-1|NA
TGCGCCAGCAGCTTGTGGGCTAGCGGGACCATTCTCTCCTACAATGAGCAGTTCTTC
CASSLWASGTILSYNEQFF
>TRBJ1-1|TRBD1|TRBV19|NA
TGTGCCAGTAGTGGGGGACAGGGGTTGACTGAAGCTTTCTTT
CASSGGQGLTEAFF
>TRBJ2-5|TRBD2|TRBV4-2|NA
TGTGCCAGCAGCCAAGGGGGACTAGCAGCGCAAGAGACCCAGTACTTC
CASSQGGLAAQETQYF
>TRBJ1-2|NA|TRBV6-4|once
TGTGCCAGCAGTGAGAGGGCGACGGAGAGGGGGAGTACCTTC
CASSERATERGSTF
>TRBJ1-5|TRBD1|TRBV27|NA
TGTGCCAGCAGCATACAGGGGTCATTCAATCAGCCCCAGCATTTT
CASSIQGSFNQPQHF
>TRBJ2-1|NA|TRBV10-2|NA
TGCGCCAGCAGCACCGGGTCGGATGAGCAGTTCTTC
CASSTGSDEQFF
>TRBJ1-1|TRBD1|TRBV9|few
TGTGCCAGCAGCGCCTCCCGGGACAGGGGGATGAACACTGAAGCTTTCTTT
CASSASRDRGMNTEAFF
>TRBJ2-7|NA|TRBV10-3|once
TGTGCCATTGGCCAGCGGAACTCCTACGAGCAGTACTTC
CAIGQRNSYEQYF
>TRBJ2-2|TRBD1|TRBV5-1|NA
TGCGCCAGCAGCCAGACAGGGGGCGGCACCGGGGAGCTGTTTTTT
CASSQTGGGTGELFF
>TRBJ1-1|TRBD1|TRBV29-1|once
TGCAGCGTCGCCTTGGGACAGGGGGTGTATACTGAAGCTTTCTTT
CSVALGQGVYTEAFF
>TRBJ2-7|TRBD2|TRBV5-4|NA
TGTGCCAGCAGCTTGGAAAACGGGAGGGCCGTCGAGCAGTACTTC
CASSLENGRAVEQYF
>TRBJ1-1|NA|TRBV28|NA
TGTGCCAGCTCGTTGTGGGGGGGAACTGAAGCTTTCTTT
CASSLWGGTEAFF
>TRBJ1-2|TRBD1|TRBV6-5|NA
TGTGCCACCTATACTCAGGGGGACTATGGCTACACCTTC
CATYTQGDYGYTF
>TRBJ2-1|TRBD1|TRBV6-5|NA
TGTGCCAGCAGTTCCACGACAGGGAATGAGCAGTTCTTC
CASSSTTGNEQFF
>TRBJ1-2|TRBD1|TRBV4-1|NA
TGCGCCAGCAGCACCCGGGACAGGGTGAATCATGGCTACACCTTC
CASSTRDRVNHGYTF
>TRBJ1-1|NA|TRBV19|NA
TGTGCCAGTAGTAGGGAGAAGAACACTGAAGCTTTCTTT
CASSREKNTEAFF
>TRBJ2-7|NA|TRBV5-1|few
TGCGCCAGCAGCTTCTGGGGGGGGCCCGAGCAGTACTTC
CASSFWGGPEQYF
>TRBJ2-5|NA|TRBV5-6|NA
TGTGCCAGCAGCTCACGGGACTCACAAGAGACCCAGTACTTC
CASSSRDSQETQYF
>TRBJ2-7|NA|TRBV11-3|NA
TGTGCCAGCAGCGCCAGGGGTGAAGCGCCCGAGCAGTACTTC
CASSARGEAPEQYF
>TRBJ2-7|NA|TRBV6-1|NA
TGTGCCAGCAGTGAAGAAGGTGCGGGAATATACGAGCAGTACTTC
CASSEEGAGIYEQYF
>TRBJ2-6|NA|TRBV11-2|NA
TGTGCCAGCAGCTTAGACCTAAATCCTGGGGCCAACGTCCTGACTTTC
CASSLDLNPGANVLTF
>TRBJ1-1|NA|TRBV5-1|NA
TGCGCCAGCAGCTCGCTTGGGGGGGGAGGCACTGAAGCTTTCTTT
CASSSLGGGGTEAFF
>TRBJ2-3|NA|TRBV14|few
TGTGCCAGCAGGCACGGGAAAGGGACAGATACGCAGTATTTT
CASRHGKGTDTQYF
>TRBJ2-7|TRBD2|TRBV27|few
TGTGCCAGCAGTCAAGGGACTAGCGGGGTGCACGAGCAGTACTTC
CASSQGTSGVHEQYF
>TRBJ1-1|TRBD1|TRBV5-1|NA
TGCGCCAGCAGCAACCGGGACAGGGGTGCCGACCAAGGCGCTGAAGCTTTCTTT
CASSNRDRGADQGAEAFF
>TRBJ1-2|TRBD1|TRBV30|NA
TGTGCCTTATCGGGACAGGGTTTAAAGCACTATGGCTACACCTTC
CALSGQGLKHYGYTF
>TRBJ1-2|NA|TRBV5-5|NA
TGTGCCAGCAGCTTGGATCTTGCGGCAGGGGTTGATGGCTACACCTTC
CASSLDLAAGVDGYTF
>TRBJ2-7|TRBD1|TRBV29-1|NA
TGCAGCGTTGCGGGGACAGGGATCTACGAGCAGTACTTC
CSVAGTGIYEQYF
>TRBJ2-6|TRBD1|TRBV6-4|NA
TGTGCCAGCAGTGAGACAGGGGGCTCTGGGGCCAACGTCCTGACTTTC
CASSETGGSGANVLTF
>TRBJ2-1|TRBD2|TRBV5-1|NA
TGCGCCAGCAGCTTGGGACTAGCGGGAGTCGATGAGCAGTTCTTC
CASSLGLAGVDEQFF
>TRBJ2-3|TRBD2|TRBV28|NA
TGTGCCACCCAATCCCCGGGACTAGCGGGAGAGGGTCGAACAGATACGCAGTATTTT
CATQSPGLAGEGRTDTQYF
>TRBJ1-1|NA|TRBV7-6|NA
TGTGCCAGCAGCTTAGATGGGAGGACCACTGAAGCTTTCTTT
CASSLDGRTTEAFF
>TRBJ1-3|TRBD1|TRBV9|NA
TGTGCCAGCAGCGTAACAGGGGCTCTTTCTGGAAACACCATATATTTT
CASSVTGALSGNTIYF
>TRBJ2-7|NA|TRBV7-9|NA
TGTGCCAGCAGCTTAATCTCCTTGGGACAAAAAGCCTACGAGCAGTACTTC
CASSLISLGQKAYEQYF
>TRBJ2-7|TRBD2|TRBV5-4|NA
TGTGCCAGCAGCTGGACTAGCGGGGGGTTCGAGCAGTACTTC
CASSWTSGGFEQYF
>TRBJ1-2|NA|TRBV9|NA
TGTGCCAGCAGCTCCCCGGGGGAAGGCTATGGCTACACCTTC
CASSSPGEGYGYTF
>TRBJ1-1|NA|TRBV5-1|NA
TGCGCCAGCAGCTTGATGGCCGGTGGTAGGGGAGGGACTGAAGCTTTCTTT
CASSLMAGGRGGTEAFF
>TRBJ1-1|NA|TRBV5-4|NA
TGTGCCAGCAGCAGATCGCTAAATTCGAACACTGAAGCTTTCTTT
CASSRSLNSNTEAFF
>TRBJ1-2|TRBD1|TRBV6-5|NA
TGTGCCAGCAGTTACTCCGACAGGGGGGGGTATGGCTACACCTTC
CASSYSDRGGYGYTF
>TRBJ1-1|NA|TRBV28|NA
TGTGCCAGCAGTCAACTACGGCTAATGGACAGAGCAACTGAAGCTTTCTTT
CASSQLRLMDRATEAFF
>TRBJ2-1|NA|TRBV6-5|NA
TGTGCCAGCCATGGGTCCAGGACAGTGCACAATGAGCAGTTCTTC
CASHGSRTVHNEQFF
>TRBJ2-7|NA|TRBV11-3|NA
TGTGCCAGCAGCTTAGTGTTCGGACCTCAGGGCGAGCAGTACTTC
CASSLVFGPQGEQYF
>TRBJ1-1|NA|TRBV4-1|once
TGCGCCAGCAGCCAAGCCGGGACAACAACTTTCTTT
CASSQAGTTTFF
>TRBJ1-3|TRBD1|TRBV6-6|NA
TGTGCCAGCAGTTCGACAGGGGCTGGAAACACCATATATTTT
CASSSTGAGNTIYF
>TRBJ2-3|NA|TRBV7-6|NA
TGTGCCAGCAGCCAAGGGGGGGCGTTGACGGCCGATACGCAGTATTTT
CASSQGGALTADTQYF
>TRBJ1-3|NA|TRBV11-3|NA
TGTGCCAGCAGCTTGGGACAACTAAACACCATATATTTT
CASSLGQLNTIYF
>TRBJ1-5|TRBD1|TRBV7-8|NA
TGTGCCAGCAGCCCAACGCAGCACCTGATCTGGGACAGGGGAAGGGCCCAGCATTTT
CASSPTQHLIWDRGRAQHF
>TRBJ2-7|TRBD2|TRBV23-1|once
TGCGCCAGCAGTCACCCCTTGCGGGAGCTCGGTGACGAGCAGTACTTC
CASSHPLRELGDEQYF
>TRBJ2-7|TRBD2|TRBV6-1|NA
TGTGCCAGCAGTGAAGCAGCGGGAGACTACGAGCAGTACTTC
CASSEAAGDYEQYF